This T cell receptor beta chain was obtained from a study of blood T cell repertoires in COVID-19. Study overall: Acute-phase and convalescent COVID-19 samples originated in the United States, Italy and Spain. PBMCs, B-cell-depleted T cells, or T cells were the source of the cDNA or gDNA that made up the material.

Germline V gene sequence: CDR1 LNHDA, CDR2 SQIVND (reference sequence). The V end was cut by 4 bases, the J end by 8 bases, with 20 bases between. CDR3 length equals 15 residues. In the source study's methods: For nucleated cells, counts were estimated from reference gene primer amplification. Measured with immunoSEQ multiplex PCR; TCRdb has only the in-frame clones, and not every one. V, J and clone size are taken as reported in that table, and D and trimming were inferred from the DNA itself. Among fewer than 400,000 clones listed, around 85% were seen once. The sequencing input was peripheral blood. This rearrangement joins TRBV19 to TRBJ1-2; possible D gene TRBD1, 6 bases. This sequence was found in a woman aged 18-29 years with acute or convalescent COVID-19. CDR3 amino acids: CASSTQDSSFGGYTF. For the CDR3, the DNA is TGTGCCAGTAGTACCCAGGACAGCAGCTTTGGGGGCTACACCTTC.